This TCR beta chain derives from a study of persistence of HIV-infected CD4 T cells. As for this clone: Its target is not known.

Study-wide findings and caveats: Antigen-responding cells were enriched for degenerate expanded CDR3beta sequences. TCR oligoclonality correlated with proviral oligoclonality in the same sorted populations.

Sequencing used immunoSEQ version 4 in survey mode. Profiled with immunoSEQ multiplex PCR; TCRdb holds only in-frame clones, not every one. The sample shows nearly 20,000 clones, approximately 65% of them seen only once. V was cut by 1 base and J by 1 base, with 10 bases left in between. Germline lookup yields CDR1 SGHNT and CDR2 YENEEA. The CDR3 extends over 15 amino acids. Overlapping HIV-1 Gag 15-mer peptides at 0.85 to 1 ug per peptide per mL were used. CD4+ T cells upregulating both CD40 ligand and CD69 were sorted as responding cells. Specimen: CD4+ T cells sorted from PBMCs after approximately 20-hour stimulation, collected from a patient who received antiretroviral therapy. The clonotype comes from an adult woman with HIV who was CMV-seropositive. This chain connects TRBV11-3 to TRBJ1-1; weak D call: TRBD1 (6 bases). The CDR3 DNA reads TGTGCCAGCAGCTTAGGGGGGGCTAAGAACACTGAAGCTTTCTTT. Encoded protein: CASSLGGAKNTEAFF.